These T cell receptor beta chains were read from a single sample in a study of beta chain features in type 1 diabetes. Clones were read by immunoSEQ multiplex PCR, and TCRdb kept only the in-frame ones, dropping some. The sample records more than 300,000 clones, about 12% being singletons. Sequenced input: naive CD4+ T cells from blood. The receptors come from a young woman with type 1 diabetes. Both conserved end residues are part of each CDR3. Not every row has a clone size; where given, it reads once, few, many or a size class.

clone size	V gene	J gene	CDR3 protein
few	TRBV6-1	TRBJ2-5	CASLPGTSGEETQYF
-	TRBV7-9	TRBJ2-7	CASSLGGVTYEQYF
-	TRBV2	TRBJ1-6	CASSVLGSPLALHF
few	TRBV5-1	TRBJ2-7	CASSRADYYEQYF
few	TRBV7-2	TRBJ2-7	CASSLGFLAYEQYF
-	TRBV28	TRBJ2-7	CASRIAGGPYEQYF
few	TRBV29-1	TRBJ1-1	CSVEPGRSTEAFF
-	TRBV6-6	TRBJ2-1	CASSQAGVYSNEQFF
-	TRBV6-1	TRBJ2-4	CASSELAGGPGKNIQYF
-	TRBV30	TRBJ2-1	CACDRGLYNEQFF
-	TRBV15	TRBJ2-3	CATQRGVLLARGGTDTQYF
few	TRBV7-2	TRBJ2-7	CASSLTLTSSSYEQYF
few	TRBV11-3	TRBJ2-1	CASSTSGREPEQFF
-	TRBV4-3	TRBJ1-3	CASSQELSGTVSGNTIYF
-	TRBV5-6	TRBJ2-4	CASSSTLTSGGAVGNIQYF
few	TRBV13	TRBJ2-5	CASSSRAGETQYF
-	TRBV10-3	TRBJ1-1	CAIREEGANTEAFF
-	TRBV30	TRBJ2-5	CAWSVGAGVGETQYF
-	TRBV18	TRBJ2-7	CASSPPGLSYEQYF
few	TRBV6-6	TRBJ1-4	CASEGQPEKLFF
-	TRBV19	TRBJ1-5	CASTIPGSGQPQHF
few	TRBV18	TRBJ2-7	CASSPPGEFEQYF
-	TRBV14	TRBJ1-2	CASSQDVSYGYTF
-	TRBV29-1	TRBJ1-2	CSVDFQSYPPGYTF
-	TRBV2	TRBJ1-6	CASSRGRVGSPLHF
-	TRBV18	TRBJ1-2	CASSPREGTYGYTF
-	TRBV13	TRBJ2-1	CASSPRGVGKPYNEQFF
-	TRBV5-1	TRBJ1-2	CASGQAVGSEGYTF
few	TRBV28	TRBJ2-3	CASSFAAGAGDTQYF
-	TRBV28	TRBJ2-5	CASSFGVLETQYF
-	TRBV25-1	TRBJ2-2	CASSPRVGGAGELFF
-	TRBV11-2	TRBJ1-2	CASSGLRAGMGYTF
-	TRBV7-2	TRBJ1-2	CASSTPTENYGYTF
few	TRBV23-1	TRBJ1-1	CASSQPGQGDEAFF
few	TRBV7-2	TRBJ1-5	CASSLVSGWQPQHF
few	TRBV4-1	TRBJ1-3	CASARDRVTGNTIYF
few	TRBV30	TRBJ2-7	CAWGTSGYYEQYF
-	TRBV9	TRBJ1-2	CASSTQGDGYTF
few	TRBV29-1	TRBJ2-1	CSVGTRTMGEQFF
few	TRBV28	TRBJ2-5	CASSPPGASETQYF
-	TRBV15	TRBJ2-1	CATSRVRLAGDHNEQFF
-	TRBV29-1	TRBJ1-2	CSVVSGVFGYTF